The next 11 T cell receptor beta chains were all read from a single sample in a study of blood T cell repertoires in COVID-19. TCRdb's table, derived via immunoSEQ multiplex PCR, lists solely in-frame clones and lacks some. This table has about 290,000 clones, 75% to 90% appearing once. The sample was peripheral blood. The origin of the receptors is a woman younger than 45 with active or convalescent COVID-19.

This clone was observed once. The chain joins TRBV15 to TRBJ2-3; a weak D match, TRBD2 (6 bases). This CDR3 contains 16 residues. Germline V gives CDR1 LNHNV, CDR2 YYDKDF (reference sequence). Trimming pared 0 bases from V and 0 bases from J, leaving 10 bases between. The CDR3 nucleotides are TGTGCCACCAGCAGAGATCAGGGACTTAGCACAGATACGCAGTATTTT. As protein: CATSRDQGLSTDTQYF.

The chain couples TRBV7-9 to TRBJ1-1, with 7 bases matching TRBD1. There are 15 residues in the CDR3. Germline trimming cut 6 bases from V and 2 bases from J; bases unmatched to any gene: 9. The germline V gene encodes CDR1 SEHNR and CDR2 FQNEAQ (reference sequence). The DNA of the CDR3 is TGTGCCAGCAGTTCCACCGGGACAGCTAACACTGAAGCTTTCTTT. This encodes CASSSTGTANTEAFF. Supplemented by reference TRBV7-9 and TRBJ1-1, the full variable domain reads DTGVSQNPRHKITKRGQNVTFRCDPISEHNRLYWYRQTLGQGPEFLTYFQNEAQLEKSRLLSDRFSAERPKGSFSTLEIQRTEQGDSAMYLCASSSTGTANTEAFFGQGTRLTVV.

The CDR3 is CASQGSSYNEQFF. CDR3 bases: TGTGCCAGCCAGGGGAGCTCCTACAATGAGCAGTTCTTC. The chain recombines TRBV6-5 with TRBJ2-1; TRBD1 might be the D (6 bases). The germline V gene has CDR1 MNHEY and CDR2 SVGAGI. V was cut by 8 bases and J by 0 bases, with 8 bases left in between. The CDR3 contains 13 residues.

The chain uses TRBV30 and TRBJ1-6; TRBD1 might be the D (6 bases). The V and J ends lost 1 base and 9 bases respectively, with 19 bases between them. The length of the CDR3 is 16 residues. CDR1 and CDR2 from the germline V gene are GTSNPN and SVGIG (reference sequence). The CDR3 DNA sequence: TGTGCCTGGAGTGGGGACCACAGGGACCGGGTTTCACCCCTCCACTTT. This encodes CAWSGDHRDRVSPLHF.

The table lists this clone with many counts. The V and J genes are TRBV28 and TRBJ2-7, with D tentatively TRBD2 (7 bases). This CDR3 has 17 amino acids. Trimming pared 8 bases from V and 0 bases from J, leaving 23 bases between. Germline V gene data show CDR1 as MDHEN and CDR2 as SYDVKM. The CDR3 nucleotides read TGTGCCAGCCAATCAGAGGGGGGGCCATGGAGCTCCTACGAGCAGTACTTC. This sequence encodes CASQSEGGPWSSYEQYF. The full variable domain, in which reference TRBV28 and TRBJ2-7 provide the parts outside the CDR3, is DVKVTQSSRYLVKRTGEKVFLECVQDMDHENMFWYRQDPGLGLRLIYFSYDVKMKEKGDIPEGYSVSREKKERFSLILESASTNQTSMYLCASQSEGGPWSSYEQYFGPGTRLTVT.

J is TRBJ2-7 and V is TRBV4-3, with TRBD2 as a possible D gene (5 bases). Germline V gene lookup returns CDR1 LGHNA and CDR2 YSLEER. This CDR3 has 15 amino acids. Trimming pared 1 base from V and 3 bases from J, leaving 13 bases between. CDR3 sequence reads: CASSQGKGVFYEQYF. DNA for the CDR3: TGCGCCAGCAGCCAAGGAAAGGGAGTGTTCTACGAGCAGTACTTC.

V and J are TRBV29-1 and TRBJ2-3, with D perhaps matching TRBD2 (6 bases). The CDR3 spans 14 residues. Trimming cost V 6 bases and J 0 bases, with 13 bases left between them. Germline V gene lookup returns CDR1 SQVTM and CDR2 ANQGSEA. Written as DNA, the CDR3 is TGCAGCGTGGATGGACTACCTAGCACAGATACGCAGTATTTT. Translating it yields CSVDGLPSTDTQYF.

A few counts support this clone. This CDR3 is CASGAGGSDTQYF. CDR3 in DNA: TGTGCCAGCGGAGCGGGGGGTTCAGATACGCAGTATTTT. The V gene is TRBV25-1, the J gene TRBJ2-3, with 9 positions matching TRBD2. Germline CDR1 MGHDK, CDR2 SYGVNS. With 8 bases clipped from V and 4 bases from J, the junction kept 4 bases outside the gene matches. This CDR3 has 13 amino acids.

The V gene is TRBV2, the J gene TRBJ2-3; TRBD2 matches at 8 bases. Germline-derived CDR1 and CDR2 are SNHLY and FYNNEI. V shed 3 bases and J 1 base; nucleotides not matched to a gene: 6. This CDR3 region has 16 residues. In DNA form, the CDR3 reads TGTGCCAGCAGTGACCATGGAGCGGGGGGCACAGATACGCAGTATTTT. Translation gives CASSDHGAGGTDTQYF. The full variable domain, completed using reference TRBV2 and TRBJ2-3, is EPEVTQTPSHQVTQMGQEVILRCVPISNHLYFYWYRQILGQKVEFLVSFYNNEISEKSEIFDDQFSVERPDGSNFTLKIRSTKLEDSAMYFCASSDHGAGGTDTQYFGPGTRLTVL.

The CDR3 reads CASSSRQGRGGEQFF. CDR3 nucleotides: TGTGCCAGCAGCTCAAGACAGGGGCGAGGGGGTGAGCAGTTCTTC. J is TRBJ2-1 and V is TRBV9; TRBD1 matches at 8 bases. There are 15 residues in the CDR3. Losses at the gene ends were 4 bases for V and 9 bases for J; bases not matched to a gene: 12. The germline V gene has CDR1 SGDLS and CDR2 YYNGEE.

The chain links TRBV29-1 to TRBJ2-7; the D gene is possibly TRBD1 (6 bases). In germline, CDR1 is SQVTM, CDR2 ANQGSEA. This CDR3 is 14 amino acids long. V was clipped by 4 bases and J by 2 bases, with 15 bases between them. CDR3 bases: TGCAGCGTTGTAGGGCGACAGGCAACCTACGAGCAGTACTTC. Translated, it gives CSVVGRQATYEQYF.